The TCR beta chain under discussion was sequenced for a study of control samples from healthy donors and cancer patients. Only a few counts were recorded for this clone. The germline V gene encodes CDR1 SGHRS and CDR2 YFSETQ. The CDR3 has 14 residues. Trimming at V came to 3 bases and at J to 8 bases, leaving 4 bases not matched to a gene. Profiled with immunoSEQ multiplex PCR; TCRdb holds only in-frame clones, not every one. The sample shows some 190,000 clones, about 89% of them seen only once. The source is a man aged 25-45 years in good health. The rearrangement joins TRBV5-1 to TRBJ1-6; 8 bases align to TRBD1. Sequenced input: blood. Here the CDR3 reads CASSYGQGYSPLHF. The CDR3 bases are TGCGCCAGCAGCTATGGACAGGGTTATTCACCCCTCCACTTT. The variable domain in full, completed from reference TRBV5-1 and TRBJ1-6, reads KAGVTQTPRYLIKTRGQQVTLSCSPISGHRSVSWYQQTPGQGLQFLFEYFSETQRNKGNFPGRFSGRQFSNSRSEMNVSTLELGDSALYLCASSYGQGYSPLHFGNGTRLTVT.